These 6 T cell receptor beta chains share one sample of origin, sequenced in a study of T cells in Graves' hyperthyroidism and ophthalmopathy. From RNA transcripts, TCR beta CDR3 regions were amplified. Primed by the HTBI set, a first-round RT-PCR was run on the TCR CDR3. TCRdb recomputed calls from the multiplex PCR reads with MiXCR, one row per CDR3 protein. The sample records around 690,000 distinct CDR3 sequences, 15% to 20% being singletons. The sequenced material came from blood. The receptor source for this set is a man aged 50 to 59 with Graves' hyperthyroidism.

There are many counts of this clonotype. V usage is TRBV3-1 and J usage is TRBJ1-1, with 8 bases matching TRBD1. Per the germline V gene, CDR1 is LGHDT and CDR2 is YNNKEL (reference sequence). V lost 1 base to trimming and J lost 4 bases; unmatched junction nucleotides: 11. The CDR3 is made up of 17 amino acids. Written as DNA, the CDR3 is TGTGCCAGCAGCCAAGTTACAGGACAGGGATCGGCCACTGAAGCTTTCTTT. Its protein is CASSQVTGQGSATEAFF.

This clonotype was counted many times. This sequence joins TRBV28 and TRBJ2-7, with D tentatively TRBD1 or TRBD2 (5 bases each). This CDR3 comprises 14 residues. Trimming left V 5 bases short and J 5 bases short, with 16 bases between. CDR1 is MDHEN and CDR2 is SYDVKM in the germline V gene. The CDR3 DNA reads TGTGCCAGCAGTGCGGCCGGGACCCCAGACGAGCAGTACTTC. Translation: CASSAAGTPDEQYF.

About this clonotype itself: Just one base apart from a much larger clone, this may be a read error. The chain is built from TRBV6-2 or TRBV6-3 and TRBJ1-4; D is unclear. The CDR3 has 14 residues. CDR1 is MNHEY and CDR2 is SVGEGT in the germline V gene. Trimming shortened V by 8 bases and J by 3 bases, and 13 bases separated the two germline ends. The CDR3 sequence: CASADAAPNEKLFF. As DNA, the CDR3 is TGTGCCAGCGCCGACGCTGCACCTAATGAAAAACTGTTTTTT.

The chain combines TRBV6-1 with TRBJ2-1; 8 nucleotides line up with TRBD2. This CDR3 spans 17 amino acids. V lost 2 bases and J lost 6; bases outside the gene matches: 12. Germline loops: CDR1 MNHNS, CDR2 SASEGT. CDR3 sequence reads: CASSESGVSGMLNEQFF. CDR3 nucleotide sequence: TGTGCCAGCAGTGAATCGGGGGTTAGCGGGATGCTCAATGAGCAGTTCTTC.

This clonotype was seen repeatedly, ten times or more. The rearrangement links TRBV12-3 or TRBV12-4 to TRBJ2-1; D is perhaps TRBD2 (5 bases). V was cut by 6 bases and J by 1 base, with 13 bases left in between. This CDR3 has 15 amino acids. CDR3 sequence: CASSSSSISYNEQFF. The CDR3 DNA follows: TGTGCCAGCAGCTCCTCTAGCATTTCCTACAATGAGCAGTTCTTC.

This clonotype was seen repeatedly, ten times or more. The CDR3 DNA reads as TGTGCCAGCAGCCAAGAACGCTATGAGCAGTTCTTC. Translated, it gives CASSQERYEQFF. The chain has TRBV3-1 and TRBJ2-1; no clear D gene. This CDR3 is built from 12 residues. V lost 0 bases to trimming and J lost 8 bases, with 5 bases between them. Germline CDR1 and CDR2: LGHDT and YNNKEL (reference sequence).